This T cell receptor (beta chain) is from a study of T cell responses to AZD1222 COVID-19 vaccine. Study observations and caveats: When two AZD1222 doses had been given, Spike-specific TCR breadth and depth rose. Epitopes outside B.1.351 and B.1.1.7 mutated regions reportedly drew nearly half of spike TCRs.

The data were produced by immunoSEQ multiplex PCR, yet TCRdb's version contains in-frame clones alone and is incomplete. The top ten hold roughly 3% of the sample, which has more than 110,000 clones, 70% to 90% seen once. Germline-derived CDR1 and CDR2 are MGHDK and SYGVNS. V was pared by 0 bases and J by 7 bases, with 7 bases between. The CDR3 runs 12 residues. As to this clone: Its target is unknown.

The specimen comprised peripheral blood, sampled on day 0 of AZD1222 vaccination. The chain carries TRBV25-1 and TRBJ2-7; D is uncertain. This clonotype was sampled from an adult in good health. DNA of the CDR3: TGTGCCAGCAGTGAATACGCCGCAGAGCAGTACTTC. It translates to CASSEYAAEQYF.